This T cell receptor beta chain comes out of a study of cytomegalovirus exposure and HLA in healthy donors. Unmatched junction bases numbered 7, after V lost 2 bases and J lost 2 bases. Germline values: CDR1 MNHNS, CDR2 SASEGT. The CDR3 runs to 17 residues. In the case of this clone: The antigen is unknown.

Study-wide results and limits: By HLA locus, TCR association rates varied in a later analysis, with DRB1 showing the most and HLA-C the fewest. In presence/absence analyses, roughly uniform sequencing depth across donors was assumed.

Primers: 60 Vbeta forward and 13 Jbeta reverse. Data came from immunoSEQ multiplex PCR; TCRdb stores just in-frame clones and leaves some out. The table lists under 200,000 clones, 84% of them singletons, with more than 0.85% in the top ten. Sample: PBMCs. The chain employs TRBV6-1 and TRBJ2-5, with TRBD2 matching 11 bases. The source of this sequence is a man aged 25 to 40 in good health and CMV-seronegative. The CDR3 DNA is TGTGCCAGCAGTGAAAGGCTAGCGGGAGGTCGGCAAGAGACCCAGTACTTC. Translation: CASSERLAGGRQETQYF.